The source of this T cell receptor beta chain is a study of blood T cell repertoires in COVID-19. On the study more broadly: Whether acute or convalescent, the COVID-19 samples came from the United States, Italy and Spain. Sources were T cells, B-cell-depleted T cells, or PBMCs; the material itself was cDNA or gDNA.

V was clipped by 2 bases and J by 9 bases, with 12 bases between them. Looked up from germline, CDR1 is SGHNT and CDR2 is YYREEE (reference sequence). The CDR3 length is 14 residues. In the source study's methods: From reference gene primer amplification, estimates of nucleated cell counts were derived. Some clones are missing from TCRdb's copy, which holds only in-frame ones; the method was immunoSEQ multiplex PCR. V and J calls and clone size are those listed in that table; D and trimming were worked out from the DNA. The data hold over 120,000 clones, with roughly 86% observed a single time. The sequenced material came from peripheral blood. The chain links TRBV5-4 to TRBJ1-6; possibly TRBD1 for D (5 bases). The clonotype was recovered from a woman in her forties or fifties with acute or convalescent COVID-19. For the CDR3, the DNA is TGTGCCAGCAGCTTTAGGGGTTTTTCTTCACCCCTCCACTTT. This codes for CASSFRGFSSPLHF.